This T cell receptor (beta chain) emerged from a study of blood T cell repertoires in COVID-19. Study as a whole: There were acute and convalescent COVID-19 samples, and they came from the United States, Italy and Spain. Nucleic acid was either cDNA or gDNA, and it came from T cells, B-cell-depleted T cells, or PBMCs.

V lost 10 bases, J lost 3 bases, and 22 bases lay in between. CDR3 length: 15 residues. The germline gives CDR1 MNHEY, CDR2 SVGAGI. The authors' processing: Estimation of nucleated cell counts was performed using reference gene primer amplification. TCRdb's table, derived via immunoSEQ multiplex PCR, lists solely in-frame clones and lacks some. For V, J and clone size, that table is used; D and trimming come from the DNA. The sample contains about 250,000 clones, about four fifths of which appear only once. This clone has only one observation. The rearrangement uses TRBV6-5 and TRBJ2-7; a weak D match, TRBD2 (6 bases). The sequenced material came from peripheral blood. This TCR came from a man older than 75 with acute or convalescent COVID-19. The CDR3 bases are TGTGCCACCTATAGCTTGACAGCCGGGAGCTACGAGCAGTACTTC. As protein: CATYSLTAGSYEQYF.